This T cell receptor (beta chain) is drawn from a study of T-cell memory formation after mild COVID-19. Study context: TCR clusters showed largely donor specificity.

This clonotype occurred a few times. In TCRdb, the 5' RACE reads were re-called with MiXCR into one record per CDR3 protein. The table shows hundreds of thousands of distinct CDR3 sequences, with over 20% occurring only once. The V gene end was trimmed by 6 bases and the J gene end by 2 bases; junction bases not matched to a gene: 11. Per the germline V gene, CDR1 is SNHLY and CDR2 is FYNNEI. The CDR3 length is 16 residues. Sequences were obtained from PBMCs or a T cell subset sorted from them (not recorded which). The V gene is TRBV2, the J gene TRBJ2-3; 7 positions match TRBD2. The TCR comes from an adult woman who had mild COVID-19 (a few samples of this study predate the infection). Cell type and time point are not known. The chain's CDR3 is CASRGDYPPLTDTQYF. The CDR3, as DNA: TGTGCCAGCAGGGGGGACTACCCTCCTCTCACAGATACGCAGTATTTT.